Sequencing of this T cell receptor beta chain was carried out in a study of control samples from healthy donors and cancer patients (TCRdb year 2020). The CDR3 covers 14 residues, taking in both the cysteine and the phenylalanine. Kept here is only the CDR3 DNA, which spans 42 bases and is read in frame from base 1. According to the germline V gene, CDR1 reads SGDLS and CDR2 reads YYNGEE. V drops 2 bases and J drops 6 bases, leaving 9 bases in between. Library prep was done by the immunoSEQ multiplex PCR assay. This is the immuneACCESS table as TCRdb keeps it, with only in-frame sequences that have V and J called. A part of the clones is gone; compared with another copy, unresolved V genes explain less than half, and the rest is unexplained. This sample lists about 150,000 clones; 70% to 90% were detected once. The biggest ten clones account for 1.5% to 2% of the sample. About this clone: Its antigen is currently not known. The sample holds no much larger clone one base away, and base qualities are not on file.

Recombination joined TRBV9 with TRBJ1-6; TRBD1 might be the D gene, on 6 matching bases. Sequencing input: blood. This receptor was obtained from a man aged 18 to 29 in good health. DNA sequence: TGTGCCAGCAGCGTCGGGGACACTAATTCACCCCTCCACTTT. It codes for CASSVGDTNSPLHF. Reference TRBV9 and TRBJ1-6 proteins supply the regions before and after the CDR3; the full variable domain is: DSGVTQTPKHLITATGQRVTLRCSPRSGDLSVYWYQQSLDQGLQFLIQYYNGEERAKGNILERFSAQQFPDLHSELNLSSLELGDSALYFCASSVGDTNSPLHFGNGTRLTVT.